This TCR beta chain emerged from a study of blood T cells in healthy people across ages. Alongside a J-beta primer mix, a sample-barcoded 5' primer served in a second PCR lasting roughly 6 to 12 cycles. TCRdb reanalysed the 5' RACE reads using MiXCR and keeps one entry per CDR3 protein. The sample consists of 850,000 to 1,000,000 distinct CDR3 sequences, about 44% of them appearing once. Peripheral blood from each donor was collected in a volume of approximately 10 milliliters. V lost 4 bases, J lost 2 bases, and 5 bases stayed unmatched. This CDR3 region has 17 residues. In germline, CDR1 is LGHDT, CDR2 YNNKEL (reference sequence).

This sequence originates from a young man in good health. The chain joins TRBV3-1 to TRBJ2-7, with 16 bases fitting TRBD2. Sequencing was done on a sample of blood. The CDR3 DNA reads as TGTGCCAGCAGCCTTTCCGGGACTAGCGGGGGGGCCTACGAGCAGTACTTC. Translated: CASSLSGTSGGAYEQYF.